A single sample is the source of the 30 T cell receptor beta chains below, sequenced in a study of cytomegalovirus exposure and HLA in healthy donors. Profiled with immunoSEQ multiplex PCR; TCRdb holds only in-frame clones, not every one. The table shows about 160,000 clones, with under 90% occurring only once. The sample was PBMCs. These receptors were taken from a young man in good health and CMV-seropositive.

The rearrangement links TRBV2 to TRBJ1-2; TRBD1 aligns across 9 bases. Germline V CDR1 and CDR2: SNHLY, FYNNEI. The V gene end was trimmed by 4 bases and the J gene end by 4 bases; junction bases not matched to a gene: 4. The CDR3 is 14 amino acids. The CDR3 here is CASSVEDRGYGYTF. CDR3 nucleotides: TGTGCCAGCAGTGTCGAGGACAGGGGCTATGGCTACACCTTC. The variable domain in full, with the rest retrieved from reference TRBV2 and TRBJ1-2, is EPEVTQTPSHQVTQMGQEVILRCVPISNHLYFYWYRQILGQKVEFLVSFYNNEISEKSEIFDDQFSVERPDGSNFTLKIRSTKLEDSAMYFCASSVEDRGYGYTFGSGTRLTVV.

A single count supports this clone. V gene TRBV28 combines with J gene TRBJ2-7; 11 bases agree with TRBD2. J was trimmed by 9 bases and V by 8 bases; bases with no gene match: 12. This CDR3 is 14 amino acids long. Per the germline V gene, CDR1 is MDHEN and CDR2 is SYDVKM. This CDR3 is CASSTSGILGGQYF. In DNA, the CDR3 is TGTGCCAGCTCGACTAGCGGGATCCTCGGAGGGCAGTACTTC.

The rearrangement links TRBV19 to TRBJ1-5; D not certain. Germline CDR1 and CDR2: LNHDA and SQIVND (reference sequence). V was shortened by 1 base and J by 7 bases, with 26 bases between the two germline ends. The length of the CDR3 is 19 residues. CDR3 sequence reads: CASSIVPLRREGFGQPQHF. The CDR3 bases are TGTGCCAGTAGTATAGTACCCTTACGACGGGAGGGATTTGGACAGCCCCAGCATTTT.

The chain is built from TRBV6-5 and TRBJ2-7, with 7 bases matching TRBD1. Germline CDR1 reads MNHEY; CDR2 reads SVGAGI. This CDR3 comprises 15 residues. The ends lost 6 bases at V and 4 bases at J; junction bases unmatched: 12. This chain's CDR3 is CASRTNRDSLYEQYF. Here the CDR3 DNA reads TGTGCCAGCAGGACGAACCGGGACAGCTTATACGAGCAGTACTTC.

The rearrangement links TRBV2 to TRBJ2-7; TRBD2 might be the D (6 bases). Germline CDR1 reads SNHLY; CDR2 reads FYNNEI. The CDR3 contains 12 residues. The ends were cut back, 10 bases at V and 0 bases at J, with 10 bases in the middle. The CDR3 DNA follows: TGTGCCACGGGACTGAGCTCCTACGAGCAGTACTTC. The encoded protein is CATGLSSYEQYF.

V and J are TRBV6-5 and TRBJ2-7, with a weak D call TRBD1 (7 bases). The V end was cut by 0 bases, the J end by 5 bases, with 11 bases between. The germline V gene encodes CDR1 MNHEY and CDR2 SVGAGI. The CDR3 is 14 residues long. CDR3 in DNA: TGTGCCAGCAGTTACTCCACCAGGGGGGACGAGCAGTACTTC. Its translation: CASSYSTRGDEQYF.

This chain uses TRBV9 with TRBJ2-2; perhaps TRBD2 as D (5 bases). Trimming removed 0 bases from V and 1 base from J, with 10 bases in between. Germline values: CDR1 SGDLS, CDR2 YYNGEE. The CDR3 spans 16 residues. The CDR3 loop is CASSVVSGMNTGELFF. CDR3 DNA sequence: TGTGCCAGCAGCGTAGTAAGCGGAATGAACACCGGGGAGCTGTTTTTT.

CDR3 coding DNA: TGCGCCAGCAGCTTAGCGCCTGGACAAGGGACTGAAGCTTTCTTT. This gives the protein CASSLAPGQGTEAFF. The V call is TRBV5-1, the J call TRBJ1-1; a possible D gene is TRBD1 (5 bases). The length of the CDR3 is 15 residues. Trimming shortened V by 2 bases and J by 5 bases, and 16 bases separated the two germline ends. The germline gives CDR1 SGHRS, CDR2 YFSETQ.

V and J are TRBV19 and TRBJ2-7; 8 bases align to TRBD2. The germline gives CDR1 LNHDA, CDR2 SQIVND (reference sequence). This CDR3 region has 14 residues. Trimming took 3 bases from V and 4 from J; bases not matched to a gene: 5. CDR3 sequence reads: CASSIRLAMYEQYF. The CDR3 DNA reads TGTGCCAGTAGTATCCGACTAGCGATGTACGAGCAGTACTTC.

The rearrangement joins TRBV5-4 to TRBJ2-1, with 7 nucleotides matching TRBD2. The CDR3 has 15 amino acids. Looked up from germline, CDR1 is SGHNT and CDR2 is YYREEE (reference sequence). The V segment lost 0 bases and the J segment 10 bases; nucleotides outside the gene matches: 10. CDR3 sequence: CASSLVTQRRGEQFF. CDR3 sequence (DNA): TGTGCCAGCAGCTTGGTGACCCAGAGGCGGGGGGAGCAGTTCTTC.

CDR3 coding DNA: TGTGCCGGCATTGAGGGGGATGAGCAGTTCTTC. It is translated as CAGIEGDEQFF. The V call is TRBV7-9, the J call TRBJ2-1; weak D call: TRBD1 (6 bases). V lost 11 bases to trimming and J lost 8 bases, with 13 bases between them. The germline CDR1 and CDR2 sequences are SEHNR and FQNEAQ (reference sequence). The CDR3 contains 11 residues. The whole variable domain, filled in from reference TRBV7-9 and TRBJ2-1, reads DTGVSQNPRHKITKRGQNVTFRCDPISEHNRLYWYRQTLGQGPEFLTYFQNEAQLEKSRLLSDRFSAERPKGSFSTLEIQRTEQGDSAMYLCAGIEGDEQFFGPGTRLTVL.

The V call is TRBV28, the J call TRBJ1-1; D remains ambiguous. Trimming pared 4 bases from V and 5 bases from J, leaving 14 bases between. The CDR3 consists of 14 residues. Germline-derived CDR1 and CDR2 are MDHEN and SYDVKM. The CDR3 is CASSYSGTRTEAFF. The CDR3 DNA sequence: TGTGCCAGCAGTTACAGCGGAACGAGGACTGAAGCTTTCTTT.

The chain employs TRBV5-6 and TRBJ2-5, with 9 bases that match TRBD2. This CDR3 contains 15 residues. The V and J ends lost 0 bases and 4 bases, in that order; junction bases with no gene match: 4. The germline CDR1 and CDR2 sequences are SGHDT and YYEEEE. Written as DNA, the CDR3 is TGTGCCAGCAGCTTGGGGCTAGCGGGATTAGAGACCCAGTACTTC. Translated, it gives CASSLGLAGLETQYF. Full variable domain (missing parts from reference TRBV5-6 and TRBJ2-5): DAGVTQSPTHLIKTRGQQVTLRCSPKSGHDTVSWYQQALGQGPQFIFQYYEEEERQRGNFPDRFSGHQFPNYSSELNVNALLLGDSALYLCASSLGLAGLETQYFGPGTRLLVL.

This rearrangement joins TRBV10-3 to TRBJ1-5, with D maybe TRBD1 (6 bases). Trimming cost V 5 bases and J 6 bases, with 20 bases left between them. The V gene's germline CDR1 is ENHRY and CDR2 SYGVKD. The CDR3 sequence is 16 residues long. CDR3 in DNA: TGTGCCATCAGTCCGGCTTCAGGCAGGGGAAGTCAGCCCCAGCATTTT. Translation: CAISPASGRGSQPQHF.

The chain is built from TRBV7-3 and TRBJ2-2, with 14 positions matching TRBD2. Trimming cost V 2 bases and J 2 bases; bases outside gene matches: 1. Germline assignment: CDR1 SGHTA and CDR2 FQGTGA. The CDR3 totals 17 residues. The CDR3, as DNA: TGTGCCAGCAGCTTAGGGACTAGCGGGAGAAACACCGGGGAGCTGTTTTTT. Protein: CASSLGTSGRNTGELFF.

The gene calls are TRBV15 and TRBJ2-7; D is possibly TRBD2 (5 bases). The germline V and J ends were trimmed by 0 bases and 7 bases, with 10 bases remaining between them. The germline gives CDR1 LNHNV, CDR2 YYDKDF (reference sequence). The CDR3 length is 13 residues. This chain's CDR3 is CATSRDLPGEQYF. Here the CDR3 DNA reads TGTGCCACCAGCAGAGATCTTCCGGGGGAGCAGTACTTC.

This clone was seen only once. This chain uses TRBV5-1 with TRBJ2-6; perhaps TRBD1 as D (6 bases). The CDR3 extends over 16 amino acids. The V gene lost 4 bases and the J gene lost 0 bases, with 11 bases spanning the gap. In germline, CDR1 is SGHRS, CDR2 YFSETQ. The CDR3 reads CASSRGDISGANVLTF. The CDR3 nucleotides read TGCGCCAGCAGCAGAGGGGACATCTCTGGGGCCAACGTCCTGACTTTC.

This clone was observed a single time. The chain is built from TRBV9 and TRBJ2-1; 7 positions match TRBD2. CDR3 length equals 16 residues. Germline assignment: CDR1 SGDLS and CDR2 YYNGEE. With V trimmed by 1 base and J by 6 bases, 10 bases remained unmatched. The DNA for the CDR3 is TGTGCCAGCAGCGTATATTCGGGAGGTAGTCCCAATGAGCAGTTCTTC. Amino acids: CASSVYSGGSPNEQFF.

The genes are TRBV28 and TRBJ2-5; D gene ambiguous. Trimming removed 6 bases at V and 1 base at J, with 6 bases between. CDR3 size: 12 residues. CDR1 and CDR2 from the germline V gene are MDHEN and SYDVKM. The CDR3 spells CASSRSQETQYF. The CDR3 DNA follows: TGTGCCAGCAGCCGTTCCCAAGAGACCCAGTACTTC.

This sequence joins TRBV7-9 and TRBJ2-3, with 9 bases identical to TRBD2. Germline CDR1 and CDR2: SEHNR and FQNEAQ (reference sequence). J lost 4 bases, V lost 0 bases, and 5 bases had no gene match. This CDR3 has 16 amino acids. The CDR3 spells CASSLASSGISDTQYF. The DNA of the CDR3 is TGTGCCAGCAGCTTAGCTTCTAGCGGGATTTCAGATACGCAGTATTTT.

The J gene is TRBJ2-7, the V gene TRBV28, with 7 bases matching TRBD2. Germline CDR1 MDHEN, CDR2 SYDVKM. J gave up 1 base and V 0 bases, and 3 bases lay outside the gene matches. The CDR3 loop spans 15 amino acids. This CDR3 reads CASSLWTSPSYEQYF. The DNA of the CDR3 is TGTGCCAGCAGTTTATGGACTAGCCCTTCCTACGAGCAGTACTTC.

Points on this clone: Other DNA sequences from this sample encode an identical CDR3 as well. The chain is built from TRBV5-1 and TRBJ2-7; no reliable D call. The germline V and J ends were trimmed by 2 bases and 0 bases, with 9 bases remaining between them. CDR3 length: 14 residues. The germline V gene encodes CDR1 SGHRS and CDR2 YFSETQ. This CDR3 reads CASSFQVSSYEQYF. DNA for the CDR3: TGCGCCAGCAGCTTTCAGGTGAGCTCCTACGAGCAGTACTTC.

The V gene is TRBV7-2, the J gene TRBJ2-5; the match to TRBD2 covers 12 bases. The CDR3 extends over 15 amino acids. Germline CDR1 SGHTA, CDR2 FQGNSA. The junction had 7 bases not matched to a gene; V was cut back by 6 bases and J by 5 bases. The CDR3 DNA reads as TGTGCCAGCAGAACGGGACTAGCGGGTTCGGAGACCCAGTACTTC. Translated, it gives CASRTGLAGSETQYF.

The chain recombines TRBV30 with TRBJ1-2, with 11 positions matching TRBD1. Germline assignment: CDR1 GTSNPN and CDR2 SVGIG (reference sequence). Germline trimming cut 2 bases from V and 5 bases from J; bases unmatched to any gene: 4. CDR3 length: 14 amino acids. The CDR3 bases are TGTGCCTGGAGTCCTGGGACAGGGGGATATGGCTACACCTTC. This gives the protein CAWSPGTGGYGYTF. The variable domain in full, completed from reference TRBV30 and TRBJ1-2, reads SQTIHQWPATLVQPVGSPLSLECTVEGTSNPNLYWYRQAAGRGLQLLFYSVGIGQISSEVPQNLSASRPQDRQFILSSKKLLLSDSGFYLCAWSPGTGGYGYTFGSGTRLTVV.

For this clone: One junction end disagrees with the germline gene, perhaps due to a read error. The V and J genes are TRBV27 and TRBJ1-2; D not resolved. Germline assignment: CDR1 MNHEY and CDR2 SMNVEV (reference sequence). The CDR3 sequence is 14 residues long. The CDR3 DNA sequence: TGTGCCAGCAGTCTATCTGGGCTGAACTATGGCTACACCTTC. It specifies CASSLSGLNYGYTF.

The chain recombines TRBV28 with TRBJ2-1; D is perhaps TRBD2 (6 bases). Trimming removed 4 bases at V and 2 bases at J, with 15 bases between. Germline V gives CDR1 MDHEN, CDR2 SYDVKM. The length of the CDR3 is 16 residues. The CDR3 here is CASSYNRLGAYNEQFF. The CDR3 DNA is TGTGCCAGCAGTTATAACCGACTAGGGGCCTACAATGAGCAGTTCTTC. The entire variable domain, with the rest obtained from reference TRBV28 and TRBJ2-1, is as follows: DVKVTQSSRYLVKRTGEKVFLECVQDMDHENMFWYRQDPGLGLRLIYFSYDVKMKEKGDIPEGYSVSREKKERFSLILESASTNQTSMYLCASSYNRLGAYNEQFFGPGTRLTVL.

This clone was counted between two and nine times. This chain connects TRBV9 to TRBJ2-5; D perhaps matches TRBD2 (5 bases). V dropped 4 bases and J dropped 4 bases, with 20 bases sitting between them. The CDR3 is 16 residues long. Germline V gene sequence: CDR1 SGDLS, CDR2 YYNGEE. This chain's CDR3 is CASSPAPLLGGETQYF. The CDR3, as DNA: TGTGCCAGCAGCCCCGCCCCACTACTAGGTGGAGAGACCCAGTACTTC.

The chain carries TRBV5-1 and TRBJ2-1; 8 bases line up with TRBD2. Germline V lookup: CDR1 SGHRS, CDR2 YFSETQ. This CDR3 has 15 residues. Trimming cost V 3 bases and J 8 bases; bases outside gene matches: 10. DNA for the CDR3: TGCGCCAGCAGCTCCGGGACTAGAGAAGGCGATGAGCAGTTCTTC. This translates into CASSSGTREGDEQFF.

The chain recombines TRBV6-5 with TRBJ1-1; 10 nucleotides align to TRBD1. The CDR3 is made up of 14 amino acids. Per germline, CDR1 MNHEY and CDR2 SVGAGI. Trimming at V came to 4 bases and at J to 5 bases, leaving 4 bases not matched to a gene. Here the CDR3 reads CASSSTGGGTEAFF. Written as DNA, the CDR3 is TGTGCCAGCAGTTCGACAGGGGGCGGAACTGAAGCTTTCTTT.

The chain employs TRBV7-8 and TRBJ2-3, with TRBD2 matching 10 bases. CDR3 length equals 16 residues. Trimming removed 5 bases from V and 2 bases from J; junction bases left unmatched: 7. CDR1 SGHVS and CDR2 FQNEAQ come from the germline V gene. CDR3 sequence (DNA): TGTGCCAGCAGCCAGACTAGCGGGCACTTCACAGATACGCAGTATTTT. Amino acid sequence: CASSQTSGHFTDTQYF.